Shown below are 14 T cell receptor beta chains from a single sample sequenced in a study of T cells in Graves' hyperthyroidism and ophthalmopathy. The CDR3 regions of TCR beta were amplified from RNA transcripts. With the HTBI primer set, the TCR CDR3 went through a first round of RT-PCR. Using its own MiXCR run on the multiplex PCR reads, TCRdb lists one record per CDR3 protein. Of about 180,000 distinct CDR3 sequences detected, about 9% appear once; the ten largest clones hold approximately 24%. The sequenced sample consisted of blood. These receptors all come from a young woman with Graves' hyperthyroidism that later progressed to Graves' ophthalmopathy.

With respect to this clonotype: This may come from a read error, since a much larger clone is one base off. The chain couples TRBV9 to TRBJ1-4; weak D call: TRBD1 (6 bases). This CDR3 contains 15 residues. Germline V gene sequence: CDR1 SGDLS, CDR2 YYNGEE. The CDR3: CANSVRGRGNEKLFF. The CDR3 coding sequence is TGTGCCAACAGCGTACGAGGCAGGGGAAACGAAAAACTGTTTTTT. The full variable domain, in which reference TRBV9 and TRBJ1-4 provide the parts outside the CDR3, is DSGVTQTPKHLITATGQRVTLRCSPRSGDLSVYWYQQSLDQGLQFLIQYYNGEERAKGNILERFSAQQFPDLHSELNLSSLELGDSALYFCANSVRGRGNEKLFFGSGTQLSVL.

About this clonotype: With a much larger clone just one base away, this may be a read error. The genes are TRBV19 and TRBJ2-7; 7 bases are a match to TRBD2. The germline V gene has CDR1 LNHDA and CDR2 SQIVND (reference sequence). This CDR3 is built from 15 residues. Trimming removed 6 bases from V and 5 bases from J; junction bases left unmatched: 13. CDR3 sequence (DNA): TGTGCCAGTAGAAGCGAGACTAGCTCCTTCGACGAGCAGTACTTC. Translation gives CASRSETSSFDEQYF.

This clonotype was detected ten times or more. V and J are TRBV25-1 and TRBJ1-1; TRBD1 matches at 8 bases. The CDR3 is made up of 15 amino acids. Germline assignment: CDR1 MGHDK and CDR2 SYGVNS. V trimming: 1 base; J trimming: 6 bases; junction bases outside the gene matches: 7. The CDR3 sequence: CASSELGQGRAEAFF. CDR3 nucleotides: TGTGCCAGCAGTGAATTAGGACAGGGTAGGGCTGAAGCTTTCTTT.

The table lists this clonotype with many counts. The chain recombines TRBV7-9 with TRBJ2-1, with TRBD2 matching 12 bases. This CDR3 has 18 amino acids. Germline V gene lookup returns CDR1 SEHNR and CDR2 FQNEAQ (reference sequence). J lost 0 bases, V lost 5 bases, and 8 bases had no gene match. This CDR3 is CASSTSGRRASSYNEQFF. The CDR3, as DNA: TGTGCCAGCAGCACTAGCGGGAGGAGGGCCAGCTCCTACAATGAGCAGTTCTTC.

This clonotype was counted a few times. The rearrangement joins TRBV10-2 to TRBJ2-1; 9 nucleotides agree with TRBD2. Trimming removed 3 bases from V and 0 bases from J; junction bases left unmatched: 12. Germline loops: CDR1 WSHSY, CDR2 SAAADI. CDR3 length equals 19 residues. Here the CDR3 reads CASSDLAGRIGSSYNEQFF. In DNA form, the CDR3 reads TGCGCCAGCAGTGACCTAGCGGGAAGGATAGGGAGCTCCTACAATGAGCAGTTCTTC.

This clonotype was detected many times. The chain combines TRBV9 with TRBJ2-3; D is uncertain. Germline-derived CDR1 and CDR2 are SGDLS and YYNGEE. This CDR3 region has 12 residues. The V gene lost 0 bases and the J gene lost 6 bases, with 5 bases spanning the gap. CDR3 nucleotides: TGTGCCAGCAGCGTAGAGAGCGATACGCAGTATTTT. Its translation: CASSVESDTQYF. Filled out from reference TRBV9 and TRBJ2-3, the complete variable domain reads DSGVTQTPKHLITATGQRVTLRCSPRSGDLSVYWYQQSLDQGLQFLIQYYNGEERAKGNILERFSAQQFPDLHSELNLSSLELGDSALYFCASSVESDTQYFGPGTRLTVL.

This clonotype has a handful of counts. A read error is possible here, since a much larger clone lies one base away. The CDR3 DNA reads TGCAGTGCTAGGGACACCAATCAGCCCCAGCATTTT. Amino acid sequence: CSARDTNQPQHF. V is TRBV20-1 and J is TRBJ1-5, with D possibly being TRBD1 (5 bases). Per the germline V gene, CDR1 is DFQATT and CDR2 is SNEGSKA (reference sequence). There are 12 residues in the CDR3. The ends were cut back, 3 bases at V and 3 bases at J, with 6 bases in the middle.

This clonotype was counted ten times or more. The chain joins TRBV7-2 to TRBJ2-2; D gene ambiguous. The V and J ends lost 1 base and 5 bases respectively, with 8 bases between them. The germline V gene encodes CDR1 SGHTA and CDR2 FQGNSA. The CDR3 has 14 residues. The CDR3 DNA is TGTGCCAGCAGCTTAGACCGGATTACCGGGGAGCTGTTTTTT. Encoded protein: CASSLDRITGELFF. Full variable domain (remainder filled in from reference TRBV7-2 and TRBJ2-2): GAGVSQSPSNKVTEKGKDVELRCDPISGHTALYWYRQSLGQGLEFLIYFQGNSAPDKSGLPSDRFSAERTGGSVSTLTIQRTQQEDSAVYLCASSLDRITGELFFGEGSRLTVL.

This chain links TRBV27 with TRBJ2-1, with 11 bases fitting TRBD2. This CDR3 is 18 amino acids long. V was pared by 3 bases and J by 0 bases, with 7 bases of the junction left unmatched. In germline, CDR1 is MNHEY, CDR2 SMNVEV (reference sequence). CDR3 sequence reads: CASSFVASGGSSYNEQFF. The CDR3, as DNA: TGTGCCAGCAGTTTTGTGGCTAGCGGGGGGAGCTCCTACAATGAGCAGTTCTTC.

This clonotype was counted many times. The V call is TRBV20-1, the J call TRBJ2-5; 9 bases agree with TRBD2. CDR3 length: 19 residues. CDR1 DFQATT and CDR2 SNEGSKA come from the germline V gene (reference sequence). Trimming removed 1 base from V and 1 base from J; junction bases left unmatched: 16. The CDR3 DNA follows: TGCAGTGCTAGAGCCTACTCCGTAGCGGGAGTGGGTCCCCAAGAGACCCAGTACTTC. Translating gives CSARAYSVAGVGPQETQYF.

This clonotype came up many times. The CDR3 DNA reads TGTGCCAGCAGCTCTTCGTACAGGGGGCACACTGAAGCTTTCTTT. Its protein is CASSSSYRGHTEAFF. This chain links TRBV5-4 with TRBJ1-1; 9 nucleotides align to TRBD1. The CDR3 sequence is 15 residues long. J lost 3 bases, V lost 3 bases, and 6 bases had no gene match. CDR1 and CDR2 from the germline V gene are SGHNT and YYREEE (reference sequence).

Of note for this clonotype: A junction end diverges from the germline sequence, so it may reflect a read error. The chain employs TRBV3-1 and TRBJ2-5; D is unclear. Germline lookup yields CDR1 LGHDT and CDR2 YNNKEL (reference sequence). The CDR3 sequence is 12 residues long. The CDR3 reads CASSQSLVEWDF. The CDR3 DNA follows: TGTGCCAGCAGCCAAAGTCTTGTGGAATGGGACTTC.

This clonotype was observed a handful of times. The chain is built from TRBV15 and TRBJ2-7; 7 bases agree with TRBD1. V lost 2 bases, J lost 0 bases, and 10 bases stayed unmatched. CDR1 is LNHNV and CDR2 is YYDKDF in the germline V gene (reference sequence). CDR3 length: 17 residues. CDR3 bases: TGTGCCACCAGCAGATACTCGACAGGGACCAGCTCCTACGAGCAGTACTTC. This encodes CATSRYSTGTSSYEQYF.

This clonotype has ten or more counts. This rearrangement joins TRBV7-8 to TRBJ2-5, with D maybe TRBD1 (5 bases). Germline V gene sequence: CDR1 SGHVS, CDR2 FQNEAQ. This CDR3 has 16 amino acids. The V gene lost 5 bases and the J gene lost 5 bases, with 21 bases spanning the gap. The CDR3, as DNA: TGTGCCAGCAGCCGGACGGACACCGACCGTTGGGAGACCCAGTACTTC. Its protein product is CASSRTDTDRWETQYF.